This T cell receptor beta chain was sequenced in a study of quantifying T cell responses using KT2 cells. About the study: Reverse transcription used primers in the TCR alpha and beta constant regions.

Fixed numbers of PBMC received varying amounts of KT2 cells. A single-stranded UMI oligo with SP2 sequence was ligated to cDNA 3' ends. The first PCR ran roughly 4 cycles with an equimolar RC1.1 and RC1.2 beta primer mix. TCRdb passed the UMI-ligation and nested PCR reads through MiXCR, listing each CDR3 protein once. This repertoire shows around 50,000 distinct CDR3 sequences, roughly 10% found once; its top ten account for 8.5% to 12%. V gave up 3 bases and J gave up 5 bases; unmatched junction bases: 9. Germline CDR1 WSHSY, CDR2 SAAADI. CDR3 length: 17 amino acids. The TCR originated in a human donor. What was sequenced was PBMCs spiked with cells of the T cell clone KT2. The chain has TRBV10-2 and TRBJ2-3; 12 nucleotides line up with TRBD2. The DNA of the CDR3 is TGCGCCAGCAGTGATCGGCCTAGCGGGGGGGCCATAGATACGCAGTATTTT. It yields the protein CASSDRPSGGAIDTQYF.